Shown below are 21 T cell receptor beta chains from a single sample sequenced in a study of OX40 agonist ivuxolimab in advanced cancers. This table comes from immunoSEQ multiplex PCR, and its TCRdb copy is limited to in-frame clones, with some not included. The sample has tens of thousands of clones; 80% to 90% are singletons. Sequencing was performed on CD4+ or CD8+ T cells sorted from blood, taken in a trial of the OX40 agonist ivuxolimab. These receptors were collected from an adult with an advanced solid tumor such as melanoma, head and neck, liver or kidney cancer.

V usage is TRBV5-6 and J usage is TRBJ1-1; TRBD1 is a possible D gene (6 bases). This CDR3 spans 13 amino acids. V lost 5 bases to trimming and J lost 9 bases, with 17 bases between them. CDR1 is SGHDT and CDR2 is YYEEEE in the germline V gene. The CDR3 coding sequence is TGTGCCAGCAGGTTGTCCGGGACAACGAAAGCTTTCTTT. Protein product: CASRLSGTTKAFF.

CDR3 bases: TGTGCCAGCAGCTTGGGACAGGGAGAAAGAGGCTACACCTTC. Protein: CASSLGQGERGYTF. The chain employs TRBV5-6 and TRBJ1-2, with 7 bases that match TRBD1. After removal of 0 bases from V and 8 bases from J, the junction contained 7 bases not matched to a gene. Looked up from germline, CDR1 is SGHDT and CDR2 is YYEEEE. The CDR3 loop spans 14 amino acids.

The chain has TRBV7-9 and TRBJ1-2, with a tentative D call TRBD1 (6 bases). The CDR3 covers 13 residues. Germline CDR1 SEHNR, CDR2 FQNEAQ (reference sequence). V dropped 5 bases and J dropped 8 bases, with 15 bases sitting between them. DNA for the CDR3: TGTGCCAGCAGCCCAAACGGGGGGCAAGGCTACACCTTC. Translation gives CASSPNGGQGYTF.

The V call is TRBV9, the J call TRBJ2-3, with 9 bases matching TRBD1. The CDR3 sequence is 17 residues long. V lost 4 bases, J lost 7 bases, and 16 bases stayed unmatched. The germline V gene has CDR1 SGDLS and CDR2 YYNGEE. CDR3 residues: CASSQGTGRMNEYTQYF. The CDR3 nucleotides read TGTGCCAGCAGCCAAGGGACAGGGAGGATGAACGAGTATACGCAGTATTTT.

CDR3 region: CASSRGGRGANTEAFF. The CDR3 coding sequence is TGTGCCAGCAGCCGGGGGGGTCGCGGTGCAAACACTGAAGCTTTCTTT. The genes are TRBV11-2 and TRBJ1-1; D perhaps matches TRBD1 (5 bases). V was cut by 5 bases and J by 2 bases, with 18 bases left in between. Germline values: CDR1 SGHAT, CDR2 FQNNGV. CDR3 length: 16 residues. The whole variable domain, remainder taken from reference TRBV11-2 and TRBJ1-1, is EAGVAQSPRYKIIEKRQSVAFWCNPISGHATLYWYQQILGQGPKLLIQFQNNGVVDDSQLPKDRFSAERLKGVDSTLKIQPAKLEDSAVYLCASSRGGRGANTEAFFGQGTRLTVV.

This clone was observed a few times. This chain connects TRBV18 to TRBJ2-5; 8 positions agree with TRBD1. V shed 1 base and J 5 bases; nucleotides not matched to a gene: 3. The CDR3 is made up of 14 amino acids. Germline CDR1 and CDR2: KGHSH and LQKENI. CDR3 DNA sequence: TGTGCCAGCTCACCACTGGACAGGGCCGAGACCCAGTACTTC. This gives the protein CASSPLDRAETQYF.

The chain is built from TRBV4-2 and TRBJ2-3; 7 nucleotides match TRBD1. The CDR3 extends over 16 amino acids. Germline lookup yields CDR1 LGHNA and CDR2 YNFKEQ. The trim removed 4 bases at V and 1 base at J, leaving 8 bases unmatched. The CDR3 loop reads CASSPRTGAGTDTQYF. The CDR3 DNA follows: TGTGCCAGCAGCCCTCGGACAGGCGCGGGCACAGATACGCAGTATTTT.

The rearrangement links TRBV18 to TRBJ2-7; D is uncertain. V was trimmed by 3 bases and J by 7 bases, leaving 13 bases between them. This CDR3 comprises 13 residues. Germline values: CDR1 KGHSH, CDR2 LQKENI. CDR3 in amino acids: CASSPGPLEEQYF. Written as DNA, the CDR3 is TGTGCCAGCTCACCTGGGCCCCTTGAGGAGCAGTACTTC.

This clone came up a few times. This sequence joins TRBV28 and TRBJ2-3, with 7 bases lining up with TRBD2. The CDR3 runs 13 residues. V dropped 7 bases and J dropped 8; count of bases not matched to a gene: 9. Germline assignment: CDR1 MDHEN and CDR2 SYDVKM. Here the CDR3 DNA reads TGTGCCAGCACTCCCCCTGGGGGGGGTACGCAGTATTTT. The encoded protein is CASTPPGGGTQYF.

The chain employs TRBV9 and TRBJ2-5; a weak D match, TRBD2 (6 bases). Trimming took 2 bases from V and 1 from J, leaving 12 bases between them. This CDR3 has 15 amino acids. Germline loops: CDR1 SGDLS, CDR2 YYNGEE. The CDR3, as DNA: TGTGCCAGCAGCGTTGGGGTGGAGGGCCAAGAGACCCAGTACTTC. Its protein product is CASSVGVEGQETQYF.

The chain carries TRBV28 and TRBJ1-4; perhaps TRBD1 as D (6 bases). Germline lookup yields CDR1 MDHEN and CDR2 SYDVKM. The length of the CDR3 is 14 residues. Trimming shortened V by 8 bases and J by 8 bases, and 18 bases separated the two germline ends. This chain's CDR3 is CASVGGGVEEKLFF. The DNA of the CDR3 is TGTGCCAGCGTCGGGGGGGGCGTCGAGGAAAAACTGTTTTTT.

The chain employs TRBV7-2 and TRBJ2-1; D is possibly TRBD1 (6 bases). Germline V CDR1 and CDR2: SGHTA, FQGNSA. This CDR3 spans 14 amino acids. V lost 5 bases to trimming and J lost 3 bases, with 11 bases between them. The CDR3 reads CASSRVTGYNEQFF. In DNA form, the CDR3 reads TGTGCCAGCAGCCGAGTGACAGGCTACAATGAGCAGTTCTTC. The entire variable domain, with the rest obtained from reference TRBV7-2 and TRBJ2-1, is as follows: GAGVSQSPSNKVTEKGKDVELRCDPISGHTALYWYRQSLGQGLEFLIYFQGNSAPDKSGLPSDRFSAERTGGSVSTLTIQRTQQEDSAVYLCASSRVTGYNEQFFGPGTRLTVL.

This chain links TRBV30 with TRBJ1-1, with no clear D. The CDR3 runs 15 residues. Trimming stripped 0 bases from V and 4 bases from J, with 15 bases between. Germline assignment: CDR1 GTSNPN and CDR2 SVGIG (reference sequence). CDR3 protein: CAWSVHGVGSTEAFF. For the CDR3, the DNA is TGTGCCTGGAGTGTACATGGGGTAGGAAGCACTGAAGCTTTCTTT.

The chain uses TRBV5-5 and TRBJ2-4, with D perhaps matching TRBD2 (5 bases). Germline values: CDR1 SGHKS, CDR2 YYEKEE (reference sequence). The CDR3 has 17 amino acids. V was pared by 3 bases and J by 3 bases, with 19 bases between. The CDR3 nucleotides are TGTGCCAGCAGCTCGGACCGGACGGGAAAGAACAAAAACATTCAGTACTTC. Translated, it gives CASSSDRTGKNKNIQYF.

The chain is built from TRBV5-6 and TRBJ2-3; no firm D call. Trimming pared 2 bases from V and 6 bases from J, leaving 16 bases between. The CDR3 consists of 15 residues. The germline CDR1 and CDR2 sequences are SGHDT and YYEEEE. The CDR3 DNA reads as TGTGCCAGCAGCTTCAGTATCAGGCCCCAGGATACGCAGTATTTT. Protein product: CASSFSIRPQDTQYF.

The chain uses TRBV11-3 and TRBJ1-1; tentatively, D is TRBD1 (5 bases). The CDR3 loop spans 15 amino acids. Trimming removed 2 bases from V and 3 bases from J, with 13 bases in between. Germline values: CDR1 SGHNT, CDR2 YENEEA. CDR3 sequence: CASSLMSGGDTEAFF. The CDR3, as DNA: TGTGCCAGCAGCTTAATGTCAGGAGGGGACACTGAAGCTTTCTTT.

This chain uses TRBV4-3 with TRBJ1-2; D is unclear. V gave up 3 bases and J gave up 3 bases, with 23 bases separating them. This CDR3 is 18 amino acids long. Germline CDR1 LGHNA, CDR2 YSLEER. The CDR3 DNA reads TGCGCCAGCAGCCACCTGATCCTCTCCGACCCTAAGGACTATGGCTACACCTTC. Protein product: CASSHLILSDPKDYGYTF.

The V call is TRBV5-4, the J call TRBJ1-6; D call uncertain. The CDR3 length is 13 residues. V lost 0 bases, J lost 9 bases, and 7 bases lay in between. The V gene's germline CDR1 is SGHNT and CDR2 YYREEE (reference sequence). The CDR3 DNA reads TGTGCCAGCAGCTTGGACAACGGTTCACCCCTCCACTTT. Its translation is CASSLDNGSPLHF.

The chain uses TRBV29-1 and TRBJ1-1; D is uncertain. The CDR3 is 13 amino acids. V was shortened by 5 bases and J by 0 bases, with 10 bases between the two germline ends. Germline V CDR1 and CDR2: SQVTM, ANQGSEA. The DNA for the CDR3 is TGCAGCGTTTTGGAGAGCCTGAACACTGAAGCTTTCTTT. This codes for CSVLESLNTEAFF.

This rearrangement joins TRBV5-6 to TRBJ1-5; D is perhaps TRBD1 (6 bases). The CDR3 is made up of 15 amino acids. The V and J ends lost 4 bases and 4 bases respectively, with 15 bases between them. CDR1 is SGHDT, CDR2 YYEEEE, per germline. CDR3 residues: CASSAWTAQNQPQHF. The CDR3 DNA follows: TGTGCCAGCAGCGCCTGGACAGCTCAAAATCAGCCCCAGCATTTT.

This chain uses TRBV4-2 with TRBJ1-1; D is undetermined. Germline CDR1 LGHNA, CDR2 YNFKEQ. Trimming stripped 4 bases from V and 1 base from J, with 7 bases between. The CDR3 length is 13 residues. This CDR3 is CASSPEGNTEAFF. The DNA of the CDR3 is TGTGCCAGCAGCCCAGAGGGGAACACTGAAGCTTTCTTT.